The source of this T cell receptor beta chain is a study of cytomegalovirus exposure and HLA in healthy donors. Amplification used 60 Vbeta primers and 13 Jbeta primers. TCRdb keeps only in-frame clones here, not all; method: immunoSEQ multiplex PCR. The sample has some 150,000 clones; around 79% are singletons. As regards this clone: The antigen is unknown.

There are 14 residues in the CDR3. Germline CDR1 is SGHTA and CDR2 is FQGNSA. Trimming shortened V by 2 bases and J by 6 bases, and 11 bases separated the two germline ends. Study outcomes and limitations: Analysis was carried out at a later point, and it linked a missense DCLRE1C variant to TCR beta V- and J-gene trimming. There were some public TCRs occurring in many donors, but most TCR sequences were rare. Most of the CMV-associated TCR beta chains (in a later analysis) appeared to be HLA-restricted. A prior analysis recorded that most TCR beta V segments were productive about 87% or about 30% of the time.

Source material: PBMCs. The TCR was taken from a man between 35 and 55 years old in good health and CMV-seropositive. The chain combines TRBV7-2 with TRBJ2-1; D is perhaps TRBD1 (6 bases). In nucleotides, the CDR3 is TGTGCCAGCAGCTTACACGGACAGATCAATGAGCAGTTCTTC. It yields the protein CASSLHGQINEQFF.